A selection of T cell receptor beta chains follows, all from one sample in a study of OX40 agonist ivuxolimab in advanced cancers. Only in-frame clones appear in the TCRdb table, and some are missing; sequencing was by immunoSEQ multiplex PCR. The sample lists 55,000 to 90,000 clones, 82% seen once, with about 0.41% in the top ten. This sample comprised CD4+ or CD8+ T cells sorted from blood, obtained in a trial of the OX40 agonist ivuxolimab. Receptor source: an adult with an advanced solid tumor such as melanoma, head and neck, liver or kidney cancer. The CDR3 runs from the conserved cysteine through the conserved F or W. D genes are given only for firm matches. A clone size is listed for some rows: how often the clone was seen (once, few, many), or a class if it is expanded.

v_call: TRBV7-2
clone_size: medium-sized
d_call: NA
j_call: TRBJ1-2
cdr3_aa: CASSLWAGDNYGYTF
cdr3_nt: TGTGCCAGCAGCTTATGGGCAGGGGATAACTATGGCTACACCTTC

v_call: TRBV11-2
clone_size: NA
d_call: NA
j_call: TRBJ1-1
cdr3_aa: CASRLGHGVTEAFF
cdr3_nt: TGTGCCAGCAGGCTGGGGCATGGGGTCACTGAAGCTTTCTTT

v_call: TRBV5-4
clone_size: NA
d_call: TRBD1
j_call: TRBJ1-3
cdr3_aa: CASSLGQGRNTIYF
cdr3_nt: TGTGCCAGCAGCTTGGGACAGGGCCGGAACACCATATATTTT

v_call: TRBV5-6
clone_size: NA
d_call: TRBD1
j_call: TRBJ1-3
cdr3_aa: CASSSRDRGDRF
cdr3_nt: TGTGCCAGCAGCTCCCGGGACAGGGGGGACCGATTT

v_call: TRBV7-3
clone_size: NA
d_call: NA
j_call: TRBJ2-2
cdr3_aa: CASSLLGHQNTGELFF
cdr3_nt: TGTGCCAGCAGCTTATTGGGGCACCAGAACACCGGGGAGCTGTTTTTT

v_call: TRBV30
clone_size: NA
d_call: NA
j_call: TRBJ1-5
cdr3_aa: CAWRDRTKGNQPQHF
cdr3_nt: TGTGCCTGGAGAGACAGGACTAAAGGCAATCAGCCCCAGCATTTT

v_call: TRBV7-3
clone_size: NA
d_call: NA
j_call: TRBJ2-5
cdr3_aa: CASSPKETQYF
cdr3_nt: TGTGCCAGCAGCCCCAAAGAGACCCAGTACTTC

v_call: TRBV4-2
clone_size: NA
d_call: TRBD2
j_call: TRBJ2-1
cdr3_aa: CASSQTQAGGSYNEQFF
cdr3_nt: TGTGCCAGCAGCCAAACACAGGCGGGGGGCTCCTACAATGAGCAGTTCTTC

v_call: TRBV11-2
clone_size: NA
d_call: NA
j_call: TRBJ1-3
cdr3_aa: CASSLVIGNTIYF
cdr3_nt: TGTGCCAGCAGCTTAGTGATCGGGAACACCATATATTTT

v_call: TRBV19
clone_size: NA
d_call: NA
j_call: TRBJ1-3
cdr3_aa: CASIDSGTGGNTIYF
cdr3_nt: TGTGCCAGTATCGACTCCGGGACGGGTGGAAACACCATATATTTT

v_call: TRBV7-2
clone_size: NA
d_call: TRBD1
j_call: TRBJ2-7
cdr3_aa: CASSLRQGAYEQYF
cdr3_nt: TGTGCCAGCAGCTTGAGACAGGGGGCTTACGAGCAGTACTTC

v_call: TRBV7-8
clone_size: NA
d_call: NA
j_call: TRBJ2-3
cdr3_aa: CASSLVVGAGSTDTQYF
cdr3_nt: TGTGCCAGCAGCTTAGTAGTCGGGGCGGGGTCCACAGATACGCAGTATTTT

v_call: TRBV11-2
clone_size: NA
d_call: TRBD1
j_call: TRBJ1-1
cdr3_aa: CASSLGQGSTEAFF
cdr3_nt: TGTGCCAGCAGCTTAGGACAGGGCAGCACTGAAGCTTTCTTT

v_call: TRBV11-2
clone_size: NA
d_call: NA
j_call: TRBJ2-7
cdr3_aa: CASSLRTDASSYEQYF
cdr3_nt: TGTGCCAGCAGCTTACGGACAGATGCCAGCTCCTACGAGCAGTACTTC

v_call: TRBV28
clone_size: NA
d_call: NA
j_call: TRBJ1-1
cdr3_aa: CASGPRRSTEAFF
cdr3_nt: TGTGCCAGCGGCCCCCGGCGGAGCACTGAAGCTTTCTTT

v_call: TRBV5-1
clone_size: NA
d_call: TRBD1
j_call: TRBJ1-2
cdr3_aa: CASSQRTGEGYGYTF
cdr3_nt: TGCGCCAGCAGCCAGAGGACAGGGGAGGGCTATGGCTACACCTTC

v_call: TRBV19
clone_size: NA
d_call: TRBD2
j_call: TRBJ2-1
cdr3_aa: CASGMRGDNEQFF
cdr3_nt: TGTGCCAGCGGAATGCGGGGGGATAATGAGCAGTTCTTC

v_call: TRBV10-2
clone_size: NA
d_call: TRBD1
j_call: TRBJ2-1
cdr3_aa: CASSSPGQSYNEQFF
cdr3_nt: TGCGCCAGCAGTTCCCCGGGACAGTCATACAATGAGCAGTTCTTC

v_call: TRBV28
clone_size: few
d_call: NA
j_call: TRBJ2-5
cdr3_aa: CASSLGGAQETQYF
cdr3_nt: TGTGCCAGCAGTTTAGGGGGGGCCCAAGAGACCCAGTACTTC

v_call: TRBV28
clone_size: NA
d_call: NA
j_call: TRBJ1-3
cdr3_aa: CASSSSGTGNTIYF
cdr3_nt: TGTGCCAGCAGTTCTTCAGGAACTGGAAACACCATATATTTT

v_call: TRBV5-1
clone_size: NA
d_call: TRBD2
j_call: TRBJ2-1
cdr3_aa: CASSSIAGGYNEQFF
cdr3_nt: TGCGCCAGCAGCTCGATAGCGGGGGGCTACAATGAGCAGTTCTTC

v_call: TRBV28
clone_size: NA
d_call: NA
j_call: TRBJ2-7
cdr3_aa: CASSLAVMWDYEQYF
cdr3_nt: TGTGCCAGCAGTTTAGCGGTCATGTGGGACTACGAGCAGTACTTC

v_call: TRBV5-1
clone_size: NA
d_call: TRBD1
j_call: TRBJ2-5
cdr3_aa: CASSSSGTGGRETQYF
cdr3_nt: TGCGCCAGCAGCTCCTCCGGGACAGGGGGAAGAGAGACCCAGTACTTC

v_call: TRBV4-1
clone_size: NA
d_call: NA
j_call: TRBJ1-6
cdr3_aa: CASSQVGPSRRSPLHF
cdr3_nt: TGCGCCAGCAGCCAAGTTGGGCCATCAAGGCGGTCACCCCTCCACTTT

v_call: TRBV5-1
clone_size: NA
d_call: TRBD2
j_call: TRBJ2-1
cdr3_aa: CASSLMRGDNEQFF
cdr3_nt: TGCGCCAGCAGCTTGATGCGGGGGGACAATGAGCAGTTCTTC

v_call: TRBV5-1
clone_size: NA
d_call: TRBD1
j_call: TRBJ1-1
cdr3_aa: CASSDQGANTEAFF
cdr3_nt: TGCGCCAGCAGCGACCAGGGGGCGAACACTGAAGCTTTCTTT

v_call: TRBV5-1
clone_size: once
d_call: NA
j_call: TRBJ2-5
cdr3_aa: CASSLAVQEGQETQYF
cdr3_nt: TGCGCCAGCAGCTTGGCTGTACAGGAGGGCCAAGAGACCCAGTACTTC

v_call: TRBV27
clone_size: NA
d_call: NA
j_call: TRBJ1-3
cdr3_aa: CASSLSLAGINTIYF
cdr3_nt: TGTGCCAGCAGTTTATCGTTGGCAGGGATTAACACCATATATTTT

v_call: TRBV5-1
clone_size: once
d_call: NA
j_call: TRBJ1-4
cdr3_aa: CASSSSATNEKLFF
cdr3_nt: TGCGCCAGCAGCTCCAGTGCAACTAATGAAAAACTGTTTTTT

v_call: TRBV9
clone_size: NA
d_call: NA
j_call: TRBJ2-5
cdr3_aa: CASSVEGQPMTQYF
cdr3_nt: TGTGCCAGCAGTGTAGAAGGGCAGCCGATGACCCAGTACTTC

v_call: TRBV9
clone_size: NA
d_call: NA
j_call: TRBJ2-1
cdr3_aa: CASSVTKGTLYNEQFF
cdr3_nt: TGTGCCAGCAGCGTCACGAAGGGGACCCTATACAATGAGCAGTTCTTC

v_call: TRBV5-6
clone_size: NA
d_call: TRBD1
j_call: TRBJ2-1
cdr3_aa: CASSWTGRSSYNEQFF
cdr3_nt: TGTGCCAGCAGTTGGACAGGGAGAAGCTCCTACAATGAGCAGTTCTTC

v_call: TRBV25-1
clone_size: NA
d_call: NA
j_call: TRBJ2-3
cdr3_aa: CASSPRTASSTDTQYF
cdr3_nt: TGTGCCAGCAGTCCTAGGACAGCCTCTAGCACAGATACGCAGTATTTT

v_call: TRBV6-6
clone_size: NA
d_call: NA
j_call: TRBJ2-6
cdr3_aa: CASLGPGANVLTF
cdr3_nt: TGTGCCTCCCTGGGGCCTGGGGCCAACGTCCTGACTTTC

v_call: TRBV6-4
clone_size: NA
d_call: NA
j_call: TRBJ1-1
cdr3_aa: CASTSRGVTEAFF
cdr3_nt: TGTGCCAGCACGTCGAGAGGGGTTACTGAAGCTTTCTTT

v_call: TRBV30
clone_size: NA
d_call: TRBD2
j_call: TRBJ2-5
cdr3_aa: CAWGSGLAGQETQYF
cdr3_nt: TGTGCCTGGGGAAGCGGACTAGCGGGACAAGAGACCCAGTACTTC

v_call: TRBV6-5
clone_size: NA
d_call: TRBD1
j_call: TRBJ1-3
cdr3_aa: CASRGDRYSGNTIYF
cdr3_nt: TGTGCCAGCAGGGGGGACAGATACTCTGGAAACACCATATATTTT

v_call: TRBV13
clone_size: NA
d_call: NA
j_call: TRBJ2-1
cdr3_aa: CASSFLRETYNEQFF
cdr3_nt: TGTGCCAGCAGCTTCCTCCGGGAGACCTACAATGAGCAGTTCTTC

v_call: TRBV7-9
clone_size: once
d_call: TRBD2
j_call: TRBJ2-7
cdr3_aa: CASSSQAGGYEQYF
cdr3_nt: TGTGCCAGCAGCTCCCAGGCGGGAGGGTACGAGCAGTACTTC

v_call: TRBV7-9
clone_size: few
d_call: TRBD1
j_call: TRBJ1-6
cdr3_aa: CASSSGQGVSPLHF
cdr3_nt: TGTGCCAGCAGCTCCGGACAGGGAGTCTCACCCCTCCACTTT

v_call: TRBV6-5
clone_size: NA
d_call: NA
j_call: TRBJ2-5
cdr3_aa: CASSYAQETQYF
cdr3_nt: TGTGCCAGCAGTTACGCCCAAGAGACCCAGTACTTC

v_call: TRBV5-4
clone_size: NA
d_call: TRBD1
j_call: TRBJ1-2
cdr3_aa: CASSIDPTGTYGYTF
cdr3_nt: TGTGCCAGCAGCATTGATCCGACAGGGACCTATGGCTACACCTTC

v_call: TRBV7-2
clone_size: NA
d_call: NA
j_call: TRBJ2-1
cdr3_aa: CASSSDKSSYNEQFF
cdr3_nt: TGTGCCAGCAGCTCGGACAAGAGCTCCTACAATGAGCAGTTCTTC

v_call: TRBV5-1
clone_size: NA
d_call: NA
j_call: TRBJ2-5
cdr3_aa: CASSLGPRETQYF
cdr3_nt: TGCGCCAGCAGCTTAGGACCGAGGGAGACCCAGTACTTC

v_call: TRBV19
clone_size: NA
d_call: NA
j_call: TRBJ2-5
cdr3_aa: CASRRTVKETQYF
cdr3_nt: TGTGCCAGTAGACGGACGGTGAAAGAGACCCAGTACTTC

v_call: TRBV10-3
clone_size: NA
d_call: NA
j_call: TRBJ1-1
cdr3_aa: CAIRVKGQNTEAFF
cdr3_nt: TGTGCCATCAGAGTTAAGGGACAGAACACTGAAGCTTTCTTT

v_call: TRBV28
clone_size: NA
d_call: NA
j_call: TRBJ1-1
cdr3_aa: CASRITGSDTEAFF
cdr3_nt: TGTGCCAGCAGGATTACAGGGTCTGACACTGAAGCTTTCTTT

v_call: TRBV27
clone_size: NA
d_call: TRBD2
j_call: TRBJ2-1
cdr3_aa: CASSSKLAGTYNEQFF
cdr3_nt: TGTGCCAGCAGTTCGAAACTAGCGGGCACCTACAATGAGCAGTTCTTC

v_call: TRBV30
clone_size: NA
d_call: NA
j_call: TRBJ2-7
cdr3_aa: CAWSSGRWDEQYF
cdr3_nt: TGTGCCTGGAGTTCAGGGAGGTGGGACGAGCAGTACTTC

v_call: TRBV11-2
clone_size: few
d_call: TRBD2
j_call: TRBJ2-1
cdr3_aa: CASSLLAGVDEQFF
cdr3_nt: TGTGCCAGCAGCTTATTAGCGGGAGTTGATGAGCAGTTCTTC

v_call: TRBV7-2
clone_size: once
d_call: TRBD2
j_call: TRBJ2-5
cdr3_aa: CASSLGGLAGETQYF
cdr3_nt: TGTGCCAGCAGCTTAGGAGGACTAGCGGGGGAGACCCAGTACTTC

v_call: TRBV7-3
clone_size: NA
d_call: NA
j_call: TRBJ2-5
cdr3_aa: CASSPDPQETQYF
cdr3_nt: TGTGCCAGCAGTCCAGACCCCCAGGAGACCCAGTACTTC

v_call: TRBV6-1
clone_size: NA
d_call: NA
j_call: TRBJ1-2
cdr3_aa: CASSSLDRTIYGYTF
cdr3_nt: TGTGCCAGCAGTTCCCTCGACAGGACGATCTATGGCTACACCTTC